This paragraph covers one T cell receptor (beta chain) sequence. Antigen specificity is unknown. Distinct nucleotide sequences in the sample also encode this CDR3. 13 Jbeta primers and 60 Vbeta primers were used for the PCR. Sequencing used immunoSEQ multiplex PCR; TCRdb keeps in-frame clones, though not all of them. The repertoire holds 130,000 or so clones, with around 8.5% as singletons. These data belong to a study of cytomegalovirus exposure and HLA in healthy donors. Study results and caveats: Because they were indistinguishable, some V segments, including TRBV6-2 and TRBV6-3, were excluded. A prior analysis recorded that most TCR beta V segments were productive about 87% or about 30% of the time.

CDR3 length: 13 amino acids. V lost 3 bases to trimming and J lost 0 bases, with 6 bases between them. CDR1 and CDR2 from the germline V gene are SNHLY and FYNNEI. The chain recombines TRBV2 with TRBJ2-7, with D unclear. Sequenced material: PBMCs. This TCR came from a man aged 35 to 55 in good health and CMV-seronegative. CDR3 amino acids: CASSDSSSYEQYF. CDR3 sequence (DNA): TGTGCCAGCAGTGATTCCAGCTCCTACGAGCAGTACTTC. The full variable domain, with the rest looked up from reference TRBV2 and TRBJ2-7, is EPEVTQTPSHQVTQMGQEVILRCVPISNHLYFYWYRQILGQKVEFLVSFYNNEISEKSEIFDDQFSVERPDGSNFTLKIRSTKLEDSAMYFCASSDSSSYEQYFGPGTRLTVT.